This TCR beta chain was profiled in a study of CD8+ T cells in alopecia areata. Overall study findings and caveats: Tofacitinib did not eliminate many expanded lesional clones from scalp or blood. Sequence data from scalp samples additionally include resident alphabeta T cells of normal skin.

The CDR3 has 14 residues. Germline CDR1 is SQVTM and CDR2 is ANQGSEA. V was trimmed by 3 bases and J by 9 bases, leaving 18 bases between them. This clone was counted once. What it binds is unknown. Treatment: oral pan-JAK inhibitor, 5-10 mg twice daily. It was cDNA, reverse transcribed from extracted RNA, that served as the sequencing template. Repertoires were generated with immunoSEQ multiplex PCR, while TCRdb's copy carries only in-frame clones and drops some. The table lists about 120,000 clones, 50% to 75% of them singletons. V and J are TRBV29-1 and TRBJ2-1; D uncertain. This sample comprised CD8+ T cells sorted from blood, obtained at week 4, from a patient treated with tofacitinib. This receptor was identified in a human donor with alopecia areata. The chain's CDR3 is CSVEAVSVLGEQFF. CDR3 nucleotides: TGCAGCGTTGAGGCTGTTTCGGTCCTGGGTGAGCAGTTCTTC.